Each of the 11 T cell receptor beta chains below was sequenced from the same sample in a study of blood T cells in healthy people across ages. Sample-barcoded 5' priming and a J-beta primer mix drove a second PCR of about 7 to 11 cycles. Each CDR3 protein gets one entry after TCRdb re-called the 5' RACE reads with MiXCR. The data hold approximately 940,000 distinct CDR3 sequences, with 40% to 60% observed a single time. The specimen sequenced was blood. These receptors were obtained from a man aged 25-45 years in good health.

J is TRBJ1-2 and V is TRBV5-1, with a possible D match to TRBD1 (6 bases). The V gene's germline CDR1 is SGHRS and CDR2 YFSETQ. This CDR3 is 15 amino acids long. Trimming removed 4 bases at V and 2 bases at J, with 15 bases between. CDR3 DNA sequence: TGCGCCAGCAGCCCGCCGGGACACACCAACTATGGCTACACCTTC. Translation gives CASSPPGHTNYGYTF.

The rearrangement links TRBV20-1 to TRBJ2-7; D not resolved. This CDR3 contains 15 residues. CDR1 DFQATT and CDR2 SNEGSKA come from the germline V gene (reference sequence). CDR3 sequence reads: CSPGYMGTSSYEQYF. Here the CDR3 DNA reads TGCAGCCCCGGATATATGGGAACGAGCTCCTACGAGCAGTACTTC.

The gene calls are TRBV27 and TRBJ2-7; 7 nucleotides align to TRBD1. This CDR3 contains 15 residues. Trimming cost V 2 bases and J 3 bases; bases outside gene matches: 7. The germline CDR1 and CDR2 sequences are MNHEY and SMNVEV (reference sequence). In nucleotides, the CDR3 is TGTGCCAGCAGTTTACGGGACAGTGGGAACTACGAGCAGTACTTC. Its protein is CASSLRDSGNYEQYF.

This clonotype has ten or more counts. The chain is built from TRBV11-2 and TRBJ2-7; 11 bases are shared with TRBD2. Germline V gene sequence: CDR1 SGHAT, CDR2 FQNNGV. This CDR3 is 14 amino acids long. V was clipped by 6 bases and J by 8 bases; unmatched bases: 9. CDR3 sequence reads: CASRRLAGPKKQYF. The CDR3 nucleotides read TGTGCCAGCAGAAGACTAGCGGGGCCAAAAAAGCAGTACTTC.

This clonotype was seen a single time. The V call is TRBV28, the J call TRBJ2-5; the match to TRBD1 covers 8 bases. The trim removed 7 bases at V and 5 bases at J, leaving 3 bases unmatched. The CDR3 loop spans 12 amino acids. The germline CDR1 and CDR2 sequences are MDHEN and SYDVKM. The CDR3 loop is CASTTGGETQYF. CDR3 coding DNA: TGTGCCAGCACAACAGGGGGGGAGACCCAGTACTTC.

A single count supports this clonotype. The junction departs from germline at one end; a sequencing error may be responsible. This chain connects TRBV20-1 to TRBJ2-3; 10 nucleotides line up with TRBD2. The CDR3 has 17 amino acids. Germline V lookup: CDR1 DFQATT, CDR2 SNEGSKA (reference sequence). In DNA form, the CDR3 reads TGCAGTGCTAGAGATCCAGTTAGCGGGGGGACCACAGATATGCAGTATTTT. Protein sequence: CSARDPVSGGTTDMQYF.

The chain joins TRBV6-2 or TRBV6-3 to TRBJ2-3, with TRBD2 matching over 12 bases. The germline gives CDR1 MNHEY, CDR2 SVGEGT. The CDR3 is 14 amino acids. Unmatched junction bases numbered 8, after V lost 8 bases and J lost 8 bases. For the CDR3, the DNA is TGTGCCAGCGTACCGGGACTAGCGGGCGCTACGCAGTATTTT. It codes for CASVPGLAGATQYF.

There are a few counts of this clonotype. The chain links TRBV7-2 to TRBJ2-5; D may be TRBD2 (6 bases). CDR3 length: 14 amino acids. Trimming removed 5 bases at V and 7 bases at J, with 17 bases between. Germline V lookup: CDR1 SGHTA, CDR2 FQGNSA. For the CDR3, the DNA is TGTGCCAGCAGCAAAGATGGGGGGTTTGCGACCCAGTACTTC. Translated: CASSKDGGFATQYF.

This rearrangement joins TRBV6-5 to TRBJ1-4; no clear D gene. Per the germline V gene, CDR1 is MNHEY and CDR2 is SVGAGI. Deletions cut 6 bases from V and 11 bases from J, with 22 bases between. There are 15 residues in the CDR3. The CDR3 loop is CASRLGREPRDKLFF. CDR3 coding DNA: TGTGCCAGCAGGCTAGGACGGGAACCTAGGGATAAACTGTTTTTT.

This clonotype was seen only a few times. This chain connects TRBV28 to TRBJ1-2; 10 bases match TRBD1. V dropped 3 bases and J dropped 4; count of bases not matched to a gene: 5. The CDR3 covers 15 residues. From germline, CDR1 is MDHEN and CDR2 SYDVKM. CDR3 sequence reads: CASSLTGGLGYGYTF. The CDR3, as DNA: TGTGCCAGCAGTTTGACAGGGGGCTTGGGCTATGGCTACACCTTC.

The CDR3 nucleotides read TGCAGTGCTAGAGGACAACTAGCGGCCGTGAATGAGCAGTTCTTC. Protein sequence: CSARGQLAAVNEQFF. This sequence joins TRBV20-1 and TRBJ2-1, with 8 nucleotides matching TRBD2. CDR1 and CDR2 (germline): DFQATT, SNEGSKA (reference sequence). The CDR3 spans 15 residues. Germline trimming cut 1 base from V and 7 bases from J; bases unmatched to any gene: 9.